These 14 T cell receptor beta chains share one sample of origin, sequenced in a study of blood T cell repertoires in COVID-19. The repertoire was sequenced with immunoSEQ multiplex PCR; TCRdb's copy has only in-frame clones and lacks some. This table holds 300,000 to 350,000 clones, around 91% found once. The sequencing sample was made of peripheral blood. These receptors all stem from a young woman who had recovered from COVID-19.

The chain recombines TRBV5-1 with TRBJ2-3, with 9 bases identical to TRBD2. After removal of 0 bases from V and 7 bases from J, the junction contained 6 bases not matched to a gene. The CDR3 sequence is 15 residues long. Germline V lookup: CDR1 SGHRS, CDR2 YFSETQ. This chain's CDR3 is CASSLEVAGAYTQYF. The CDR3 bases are TGCGCCAGCAGCTTGGAAGTAGCGGGAGCTTATACGCAGTATTTT.

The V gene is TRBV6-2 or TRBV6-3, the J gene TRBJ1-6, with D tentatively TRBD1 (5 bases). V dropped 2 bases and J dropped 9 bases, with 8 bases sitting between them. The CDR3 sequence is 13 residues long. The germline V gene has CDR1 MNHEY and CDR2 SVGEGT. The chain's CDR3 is CASSYQGRSPLHF. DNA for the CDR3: TGTGCCAGCAGTTACCAGGGTCGTTCACCCCTCCACTTT.

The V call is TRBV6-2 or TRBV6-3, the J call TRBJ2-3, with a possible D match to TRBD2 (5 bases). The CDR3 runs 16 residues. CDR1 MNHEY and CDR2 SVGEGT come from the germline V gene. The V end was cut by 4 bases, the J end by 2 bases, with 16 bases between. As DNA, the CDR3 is TGTGCCAGCAGTTTACGACTAACCATCTCCACAGATACGCAGTATTTT. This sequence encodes CASSLRLTISTDTQYF.

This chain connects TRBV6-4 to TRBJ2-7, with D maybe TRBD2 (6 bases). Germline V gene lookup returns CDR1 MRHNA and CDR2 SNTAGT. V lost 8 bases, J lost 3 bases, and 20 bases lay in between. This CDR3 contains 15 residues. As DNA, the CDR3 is TGTGCCAGCCGACCTATAGCGGAGGACTTCTACGAGCAGTACGTC. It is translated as CASRPIAEDFYEQYV.

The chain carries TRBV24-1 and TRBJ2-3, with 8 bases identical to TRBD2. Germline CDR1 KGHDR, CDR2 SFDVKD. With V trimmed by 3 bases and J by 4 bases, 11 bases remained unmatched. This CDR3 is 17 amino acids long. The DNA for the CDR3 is TGTGCCACCAGTGATAGCCACCAAGCGGGAGTTGCAGATACGCAGTATTTT. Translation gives CATSDSHQAGVADTQYF.

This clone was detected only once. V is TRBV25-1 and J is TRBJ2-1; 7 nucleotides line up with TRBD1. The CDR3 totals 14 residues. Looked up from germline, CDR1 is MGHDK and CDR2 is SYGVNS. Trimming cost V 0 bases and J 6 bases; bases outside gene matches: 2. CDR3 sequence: CASSEYRGRNEQFF. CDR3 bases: TGTGCCAGCAGTGAATATAGGGGGCGCAATGAGCAGTTCTTC.

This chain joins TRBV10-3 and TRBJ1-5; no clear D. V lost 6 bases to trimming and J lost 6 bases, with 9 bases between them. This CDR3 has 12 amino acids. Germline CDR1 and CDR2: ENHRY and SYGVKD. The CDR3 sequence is CAIREAGQPQHF. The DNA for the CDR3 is TGTGCCATCAGAGAGGCGGGTCAGCCCCAGCATTTT.

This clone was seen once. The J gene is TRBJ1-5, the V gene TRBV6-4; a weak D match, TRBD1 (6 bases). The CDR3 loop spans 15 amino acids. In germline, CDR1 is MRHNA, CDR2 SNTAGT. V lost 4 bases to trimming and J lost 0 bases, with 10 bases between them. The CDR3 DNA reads TGTGCCAGCAGTGTCCAAGGGGGTAGCAATCAGCCCCAGCATTTT. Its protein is CASSVQGGSNQPQHF.

The CDR3 protein is CASSFHGDLAKNIQYF. CDR3 DNA: TGTGCCAGCAGTTTCCACGGGGATCTAGCCAAAAACATTCAGTACTTC. The chain employs TRBV27 and TRBJ2-4, with a weak D call TRBD2 (5 bases). Trimming removed 3 bases at V and 0 bases at J, with 12 bases between. The CDR3 consists of 16 residues. The germline CDR1 and CDR2 sequences are MNHEY and SMNVEV (reference sequence).

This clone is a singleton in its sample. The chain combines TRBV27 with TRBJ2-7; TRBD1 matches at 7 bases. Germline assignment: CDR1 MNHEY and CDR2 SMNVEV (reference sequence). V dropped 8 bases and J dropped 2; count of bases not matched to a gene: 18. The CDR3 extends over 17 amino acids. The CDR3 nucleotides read TGTGCCAGCCTCCCGCAGACCCGGGACAGATTGCCCTACGAGCAGTACGTC. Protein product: CASLPQTRDRLPYEQYV.

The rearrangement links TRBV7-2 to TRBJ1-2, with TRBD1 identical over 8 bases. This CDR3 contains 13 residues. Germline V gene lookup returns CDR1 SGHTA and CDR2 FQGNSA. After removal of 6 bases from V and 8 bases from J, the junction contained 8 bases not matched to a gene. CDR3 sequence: CASSPDRATGYTF. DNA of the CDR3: TGTGCCAGCAGTCCGGACAGGGCGACGGGCTACACCTTC.

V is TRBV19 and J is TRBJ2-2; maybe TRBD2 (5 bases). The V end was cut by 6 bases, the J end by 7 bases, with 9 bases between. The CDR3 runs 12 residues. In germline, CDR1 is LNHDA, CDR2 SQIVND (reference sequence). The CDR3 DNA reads TGTGCCAGTAGGAGGGCGGTCGGGGAGCTGTTTTTT. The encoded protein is CASRRAVGELFF.

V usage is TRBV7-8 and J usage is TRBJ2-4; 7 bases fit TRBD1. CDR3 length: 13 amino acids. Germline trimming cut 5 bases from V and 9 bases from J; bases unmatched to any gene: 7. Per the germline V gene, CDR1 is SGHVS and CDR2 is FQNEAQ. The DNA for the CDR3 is TGTGCCAGCAGCGCCGGGACAGCAGCCATTCAGTACTTC. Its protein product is CASSAGTAAIQYF. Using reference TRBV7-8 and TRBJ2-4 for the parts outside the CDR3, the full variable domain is GAGVSQSPRYKVAKRGQDVALRCDPISGHVSLFWYQQALGQGPEFLTYFQNEAQLDKSGLPSDRFFAERPEGSVSTLKIQRTQQEDSAVYLCASSAGTAAIQYFGAGTRLSVL.

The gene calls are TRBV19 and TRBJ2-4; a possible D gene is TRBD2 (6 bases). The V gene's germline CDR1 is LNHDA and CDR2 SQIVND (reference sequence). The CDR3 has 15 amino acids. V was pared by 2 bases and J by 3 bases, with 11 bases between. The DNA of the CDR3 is TGTGCCAGTAGTATAACCGGAGGGAACAAAAACATTCAGTACTTC. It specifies CASSITGGNKNIQYF.